These T cell receptor beta chains were read from a single sample in a study. TCRdb re-called the RT-PCR reads with MiXCR, one entry per CDR3 protein. The sample consists of around 700,000 distinct CDR3 sequences, 13% to 15% of them appearing once. The sequenced sample was memory CD4+ T cells from blood. Source of these receptors: a female donor in good health, serving as a healthy control. Each CDR3 is given with its conserved first and last residue. Expanded clones get a size class; other rows say once, few or many, or leave the size out.

CASRRDSGDGGYTF TRBJ1-2 few TRBV5-1
CASSRGQGMNYGYTF TRBJ1-2 once TRBV3-1
CSVADGSRTEAFF TRBJ1-1 many TRBV29-1
CASSRDRSTDTQYF TRBJ2-3 many TRBV27
CASSFTGIGNTIYF TRBJ1-3 - TRBV11-2
CASSLGPFHNEQFF TRBJ2-1 - TRBV28
CASSAEGQGGTEAFF TRBJ1-1 - TRBV7-3
CASSQELVGIDEQYF TRBJ2-7 - TRBV4-1
CASSLRLAGNTGELFF TRBJ2-2 few TRBV6-1
CASSPRQGIPQPQHF TRBJ1-5 few TRBV28
CASSVGEWVGEQYF TRBJ2-7 - TRBV9
CASSYLGDLNEKLFF TRBJ1-4 few TRBV5-1
CASSPISDTQYF TRBJ2-3 - TRBV7-9
CAWTGGGPWYFF TRBJ2-1 many TRBV30
CASSLTLGQGDFYNEQFF TRBJ2-1 - TRBV7-3
CASTERLRDIGSQFF TRBJ2-1 many TRBV6-6
CASSLVFGAEAFF TRBJ1-1 - TRBV7-2
CASSDNYITDTQYF TRBJ2-3 - TRBV25-1